These T cell receptor beta chains were read from a single sample in a study of shared clonotypes between healthy human individuals. Using immunoSEQ multiplex PCR, the repertoire was profiled, and TCRdb retains in-frame clones only, with some absent. The sample shows about 2.2 million clones, just over 90% of them seen only once. The sequenced sample consisted of naive CD8+ T cells from PBMCs. These TCRs come from a man aged 18-30 years in good health. Some clones in this sample may be carry-over from other donors' samples. Each CDR3 is given with its conserved first and last residue. A D gene is named only where the DNA matches it firmly. Part of the rows lack a size; the others show once, few, many or a class for expanded clones.

d_call	clone_size	v_call	j_call	cdr3_nt	cdr3_aa
TRBD1	.	TRBV18	TRBJ1-2	TGTGCCAGCTCACCTACCCTCCAGTGGGACAGGGGGAATCTCTATGGCTACACCTTC	CASSPTLQWDRGNLYGYTF
TRBD1	.	TRBV2	TRBJ2-1	TGTGCCAGCACGGGACAGAATTACAATGAGCAGTTCTTC	CASTGQNYNEQFF
.	.	TRBV5-1	TRBJ2-7	TGCGCCAGCAGCGGCCTGACAGCCGCCTTTAGCTCCTACGAGCAGTACTTC	CASSGLTAAFSSYEQYF
.	.	TRBV5-4	TRBJ1-2	TGTGCCAGCAGCTTGGAGTTCAGCGAAAACTATGGCTACACCTTC	CASSLEFSENYGYTF
.	.	TRBV2	TRBJ2-1	TGTGCCAGCGGCCCGGACTACGTGTCCTACAATGAGCAGTTCTTC	CASGPDYVSYNEQFF
TRBD1	.	TRBV9	TRBJ1-1	TGTGCCAGCAGCCCCCGGACAGGGCGCCTGGTGGACACTGAAGCTTTCTTT	CASSPRTGRLVDTEAFF
TRBD2	.	TRBV7-9	TRBJ2-7	TGTGCCAGCAGCTCCGCCCGGGGGACTAGCGGGAGGGAGGAGCAGTACTTC	CASSSARGTSGREEQYF
.	.	TRBV5-1	TRBJ2-7	TGCGCCAGCAGGGTGGAAGGGGCCGAGCAGTACTTC	CASRVEGAEQYF
TRBD1	.	TRBV5-1	TRBJ2-1	TGCGCCAGCAGCTCGACCGGGACAGGGGGTAACAATGAGCAGTTCTTC	CASSSTGTGGNNEQFF
.	.	TRBV11-2	TRBJ2-7	TGTGCCAGCAGCGATCCGGGACGTGGGGCACCCGAGCAGTACTTC	CASSDPGRGAPEQYF
.	.	TRBV28	TRBJ2-7	TGTGCCAGCAGTTTTTTACTAGGGATGGACGAGCAGTACTTC	CASSFLLGMDEQYF
TRBD1	.	TRBV27	TRBJ2-6	TGTGCCAGCAGTTTATCGGGACAGGCGGGTGCTGGGGCCAACGTCCTGACTTTC	CASSLSGQAGAGANVLTF
.	.	TRBV4-3	TRBJ1-2	TGCGCCAGCAGCCAAGAGAACGAGGACCTCTACTATGGCTACACCTTC	CASSQENEDLYYGYTF
.	.	TRBV27	TRBJ2-7	TGTGCCAGCAGTTTCTCGCAGGCTCTGGAGCAGTACTTC	CASSFSQALEQYF
TRBD2	.	TRBV10-2	TRBJ2-3	TGCGCCAGCAGTGTTGTGGCGGAACTAGCGGTTCGCACAGATACGCAGTATTTT	CASSVVAELAVRTDTQYF
.	.	TRBV28	TRBJ1-2	TGTGCCAGCAGTCTTAGGCTCGATGGCTACACCTTC	CASSLRLDGYTF
.	.	TRBV7-6	TRBJ1-1	TGTGCCAGCAGCTTAGGGAGCCAGATGAACACTGAAGCTTTCTTT	CASSLGSQMNTEAFF
TRBD2	.	TRBV12-5	TRBJ2-5	TGTGCTAGTGGTTCGGGACTAGCGGGGCCCCAAGAGACCCAGTACTTC	CASGSGLAGPQETQYF
TRBD1	.	TRBV2	TRBJ1-3	TGTGCCAGCAGTGAAGCGGCAGGGGGCATGAACACCATATATTTT	CASSEAAGGMNTIYF
.	.	TRBV11-3	TRBJ2-2	TGTGCCAGCAGCCCAAACCTGTGGCAAGCGAACACCGGGGAGCTGTTTTTT	CASSPNLWQANTGELFF
.	.	TRBV4-1	TRBJ2-5	TGCGCCAGCAGCCAAGGGCACGACAGGGAGACCCAGTACTTC	CASSQGHDRETQYF
TRBD1	.	TRBV5-1	TRBJ2-7	TGCGCCAGCAGCCAATTCCGGGACAGAGGTACCTACGAGCAGTACTTC	CASSQFRDRGTYEQYF
TRBD1	.	TRBV10-1	TRBJ2-5	TGCGCCAGCAGCGGTGGGACAGGGACATGGGAGACCCAGTACTTC	CASSGGTGTWETQYF
.	once	TRBV29-1	TRBJ2-3	TGCAGCGTTGAGGATTTTCTGGAGTTGGACGGGACCACAGATACGCAGTATTTT	CSVEDFLELDGTTDTQYF
TRBD2	.	TRBV4-2	TRBJ2-1	TGTGCCAGCAGCCTGAGTAAGCGGGAGTTCGGCAATGAGCAGTTCTTC	CASSLSKREFGNEQFF
.	.	TRBV10-3	TRBJ2-1	TGTGCCATCAGCGAGGGCCCCCTCAATGAGCAGTTCTTC	CAISEGPLNEQFF
.	.	TRBV10-3	TRBJ2-2	TGTGCCATCAGTGAATTGGCCTGGAACACCGGGGAGCTGTTTTTT	CAISELAWNTGELFF
.	.	TRBV7-9	TRBJ2-7	TGTGCCAGCAGCCAGCCCACCTACGAGCAGTACTTC	CASSQPTYEQYF
TRBD1	.	TRBV5-1	TRBJ1-2	TGCGCCAGCAGCTCGACAGGGCGGGTAGGCTACACCTTC	CASSSTGRVGYTF
TRBD2	.	TRBV29-1	TRBJ2-1	TGCAGCGTTGAAGGTGTCACTAGCGGTTCTTACTCCTACAATGAGCAGTTCTTC	CSVEGVTSGSYSYNEQFF
.	.	TRBV27	TRBJ1-5	TGTGCCAGCAGGAAGGAGGAGCATCAGCCCCAGCATTTT	CASRKEEHQPQHF
.	once	TRBV7-9	TRBJ2-5	TGTGCCAGCAGCCGCCGGAGGGAGGACGGAGAGACCCAGTACTTC	CASSRRREDGETQYF
TRBD2	once	TRBV9	TRBJ2-7	TGTGCCAGCAGTGCTAGCGGGAGGGACAGCGAGCAGTACTTC	CASSASGRDSEQYF
TRBD1	.	TRBV2	TRBJ1-1	TGTGCCCCCCCGGCAGGGGGCGTGGGCACTGAAGCTTTCTTT	CAPPAGGVGTEAFF
.	.	TRBV27	TRBJ2-7	TGTGCCAGCAGGTCCCGCGGACCGCTCTACGAGCAGTACTTC	CASRSRGPLYEQYF
.	.	TRBV18	TRBJ2-4	TGTGCCAGCTCACCACCGCTCTTGTTCAGTACCAAAAACATTCAGTACTTC	CASSPPLLFSTKNIQYF
.	.	TRBV7-9	TRBJ2-7	TGTGCCAGCAGCTTAGAGTCTGTTGTTCAGTACTTC	CASSLESVVQYF
TRBD2	.	TRBV11-2	TRBJ2-3	TGTGCCAGCAGCCGCCTCGGGACTAGCGGGACCGATACGCAGTATTTT	CASSRLGTSGTDTQYF
.	.	TRBV7-9	TRBJ1-2	TGTGCCAGCAGCTTACCAGGGAACAATGGCTACACCTTC	CASSLPGNNGYTF
.	.	TRBV13	TRBJ2-1	TGTGCCAGCAGCTTAGCCAACCATGAGGAGCAGTTCTTC	CASSLANHEEQFF
.	.	TRBV28	TRBJ2-7	TGTGCCAGCGCACCCCGGCGGACTTCCTCCTACGAGCAGTACTTC	CASAPRRTSSYEQYF
.	.	TRBV29-1	TRBJ1-1	TGCAGCGTTATTGCCAGCGCGACTGAAGCTTTCTTT	CSVIASATEAFF
.	.	TRBV4-3	TRBJ1-2	TGCGCCAGCAGCCAAGATTTAGGTGATTTTTTCTATGGCTACACCTTC	CASSQDLGDFFYGYTF
.	.	TRBV11-2	TRBJ1-1	TGTGCCAGCAGCTTAGAGTTGGTAACTGAAGCTTTCTTT	CASSLELVTEAFF
TRBD1	.	TRBV29-1	TRBJ2-7	TGCAGCGTCGCCGGGACAGCCTACTCCTACGAGCAGTACTTC	CSVAGTAYSYEQYF
.	.	TRBV6-1	TRBJ2-1	TGTGCCAGTTTAGGACTTACCAATGAGCAGTTCTTC	CASLGLTNEQFF
.	.	TRBV28	TRBJ2-7	TGTGCCAGCAGTTTAGGGATGGGGGAGCAGTACTTC	CASSLGMGEQYF
.	.	TRBV27	TRBJ2-3	TGTGCCAGCAGTCCCCGACGGCAGAGCACAGATACGCAGTATTTT	CASSPRRQSTDTQYF
.	.	TRBV6-5	TRBJ2-3	TGTGCCAGCAGTCTGACCCAGCCCCCCTTAGATACGCAGTATTTT	CASSLTQPPLDTQYF
.	.	TRBV5-1	TRBJ2-1	TGCGCCAGTTTTGCGGGCGGCTACAATGAGCAGTTCTTC	CASFAGGYNEQFF
.	.	TRBV19	TRBJ1-1	TGTGCCAGTACCAACAAAAGTCGGACTGAAGCTTTCTTT	CASTNKSRTEAFF
.	.	TRBV25-1	TRBJ2-7	TGTGCCAGCAGTTCAAGGAGGGGCGAGGGGGTCCACGAGCAGTACTTC	CASSSRRGEGVHEQYF
.	.	TRBV10-3	TRBJ2-1	TGTGCCATCAGTGTGGTACTGACTAATGAGCAGTTCTTC	CAISVVLTNEQFF
TRBD2	few	TRBV7-9	TRBJ2-2	TGTGCCAGCAGCTGGGGGACTAGAAACACCGGGGAGCTGTTTTTT	CASSWGTRNTGELFF
.	.	TRBV25-1	TRBJ2-5	TGTGCCAGCAGCACCACCTTTAGGGGGTACCAAGAGACCCAGTACTTC	CASSTTFRGYQETQYF